Listed here are 31 T cell receptor beta chains from one sample, sequenced in a study of T cell responses to AZD1222 COVID-19 vaccine. The repertoire was sequenced with immunoSEQ multiplex PCR; TCRdb's copy has only in-frame clones and lacks some. The sample gives 90,000 to 150,000 clones, around 89% of which show up once; 3.5% to 4.5% is in the top ten. The source material was peripheral blood, sampled on day 0 of AZD1222 vaccination. The receptors stem from an adult in good health.

The rearrangement joins TRBV11-2 to TRBJ1-3; 7 bases match TRBD1. The J segment lost 2 bases and the V segment lost 5 bases, leaving 6 bases of the junction unmatched. Germline assignment: CDR1 SGHAT and CDR2 FQNNGV. This CDR3 region has 15 residues. CDR3 sequence (DNA): TGTGCCAGCAGCGCCTCAGGGGGACCTGGAAACACCATATATTTT. This sequence encodes CASSASGGPGNTIYF.

This clone showed up just a few times. V and J are TRBV7-6 and TRBJ1-5; D is unresolved. Trimming took 4 bases from V and 0 from J, leaving 13 bases between them. Germline-derived CDR1 and CDR2 are SGHVS and FNYEAQ. This CDR3 contains 16 residues. The chain's CDR3 is CASSSGAFASNQPQHF. The DNA for the CDR3 is TGTGCCAGCAGCTCTGGAGCTTTCGCTAGCAATCAGCCCCAGCATTTT.

V is TRBV5-1 and J is TRBJ1-1; D gene uncertain. The CDR3 runs to 14 residues. With 0 bases removed from V and 1 base from J, the gap between germline ends came to 7 bases. Germline V gene data show CDR1 as SGHRS and CDR2 as YFSETQ. CDR3 in DNA: TGCGCCAGCAGCTTGGGCAGCCCGAACACTGAAGCTTTCTTT. Its protein product is CASSLGSPNTEAFF.

Only one count was recorded for this clone. V is TRBV6-4 and J is TRBJ1-5, with D possibly TRBD1 on 5 matching bases. V was shortened by 4 bases and J by 3 bases, with 10 bases between the two germline ends. Germline V gene data show CDR1 as MRHNA and CDR2 as SNTAGT. This CDR3 has 14 residues. The CDR3 nucleotides read TGTGCCAGCAGTGTAACAGGATCCAATCAGCCCCAGCATTTT. This gives the protein CASSVTGSNQPQHF.

This rearrangement joins TRBV18 to TRBJ1-1; D is uncertain. CDR1 is KGHSH and CDR2 is LQKENI in the germline V gene. This CDR3 has 15 amino acids. V was cut by 0 bases and J by 3 bases, with 11 bases left in between. CDR3 bases: TGTGCCAGCTCACCACCGAGTCGGTCGGACACTGAAGCTTTCTTT. This gives the protein CASSPPSRSDTEAFF.

This chain uses TRBV5-1 with TRBJ2-2, with 14 bases fitting TRBD2. V shed 3 bases, J shed 2 bases, and the junction held 6 bases outside the gene matches. The CDR3 contains 18 residues. Germline loops: CDR1 SGHRS, CDR2 YFSETQ. CDR3 nucleotide sequence: TGCGCCAGCAGCTCTGGACTAGCGGGGGGTCCCAACACCGGGGAGCTGTTTTTT. Translation: CASSSGLAGGPNTGELFF. Full variable domain (rest looked up from reference TRBV5-1 and TRBJ2-2): KAGVTQTPRYLIKTRGQQVTLSCSPISGHRSVSWYQQTPGQGLQFLFEYFSETQRNKGNFPGRFSGRQFSNSRSEMNVSTLELGDSALYLCASSSGLAGGPNTGELFFGEGSRLTVL.

DNA of the CDR3: TGTGCCAGTAACTACCGGGACAGGGGGCTGCTACGTACTGAAGCTTTCTTT. Its protein is CASNYRDRGLLRTEAFF. The chain joins TRBV19 to TRBJ1-1; 12 bases agree with TRBD1. The junction had 14 bases not matched to a gene; V was cut back by 7 bases and J by 5 bases. Germline loops: CDR1 LNHDA, CDR2 SQIVND (reference sequence). The CDR3 runs 17 residues.

V gene TRBV5-1 combines with J gene TRBJ2-4; 7 bases are shared with TRBD2. The germline CDR1 and CDR2 sequences are SGHRS and YFSETQ. There are 16 residues in the CDR3. With V trimmed by 7 bases and J by 0 bases, 10 bases remained unmatched. CDR3 residues: CASPRGRVLAKNIQYF. In nucleotides, the CDR3 is TGCGCCAGCCCGCGGGGGAGGGTATTAGCCAAAAACATTCAGTACTTC.

The rearrangement links TRBV2 to TRBJ2-5; D remains ambiguous. V was cut by 7 bases and J by 0 bases, with 6 bases left in between. Germline lookup yields CDR1 SNHLY and CDR2 FYNNEI. The CDR3 length is 12 residues. CDR3 residues: CASKWNQETQYF. For the CDR3, the DNA is TGTGCCAGCAAATGGAACCAAGAGACCCAGTACTTC.

This chain's CDR3 is CGQGHPTEAFF. CDR3 nucleotides: TGTGGGCAGGGACACCCCACTGAAGCTTTCTTT. The chain recombines TRBV27 with TRBJ1-1, with D perhaps TRBD1 (6 bases). The CDR3 loop spans 11 amino acids. Germline values: CDR1 MNHEY, CDR2 SMNVEV (reference sequence).

This chain uses TRBV29-1 with TRBJ1-1; D gene ambiguous. Trimming took off 2 bases at V and 0 bases at J, with 10 bases between the two ends. The germline gives CDR1 SQVTM, CDR2 ANQGSEA. The CDR3 sequence is 14 residues long. In nucleotides, the CDR3 is TGCAGCGTTGAACCGGCCGGGTTGAACACTGAAGCTTTCTTT. Its translation is CSVEPAGLNTEAFF. Drawing the rest from reference TRBV29-1 and TRBJ1-1, the complete variable domain is SAVISQKPSRDICQRGTSLTIQCQVDSQVTMMFWYRQQPGQSLTLIATANQGSEATYESGFVIDKFPISRPNLTFSTLTVSNMSPEDSSIYLCSVEPAGLNTEAFFGQGTRLTVV.

This sequence joins TRBV19 and TRBJ2-3; D is possibly TRBD1 (5 bases). The CDR3 covers 14 residues. V lost 5 bases and J lost 3, with 12 bases in between. From germline, CDR1 is LNHDA and CDR2 SQIVND (reference sequence). The CDR3 protein is CASSGARPTDTQYF. The DNA of the CDR3 is TGTGCCAGTAGTGGGGCTAGACCGACAGATACGCAGTATTTT.

The chain has TRBV2 and TRBJ1-1; TRBD1 matches at 8 bases. After removal of 4 bases from V and 4 bases from J, the junction contained 5 bases not matched to a gene. The V gene's germline CDR1 is SNHLY and CDR2 FYNNEI. The CDR3 is 14 residues long. CDR3 sequence: CASSGDRRFTEAFF. The CDR3 coding sequence is TGTGCCAGCAGTGGGGACAGGCGCTTCACTGAAGCTTTCTTT.

The chain is built from TRBV2 and TRBJ1-3; D is unresolved. Germline CDR1 and CDR2: SNHLY and FYNNEI. Trimming took off 1 base at V and 4 bases at J, with 8 bases between the two ends. CDR3 length: 14 amino acids. CDR3 protein: CASSEGQAGNTIYF. Written as DNA, the CDR3 is TGTGCCAGCAGTGAAGGACAAGCCGGAAACACCATATATTTT.

This chain's CDR3 is CASSSQLTVRGGYTF. DNA for the CDR3: TGTGCCAGCAGCTCACAACTGACAGTCCGAGGGGGCTACACCTTC. The gene calls are TRBV7-2 and TRBJ1-2; tentatively, D is TRBD1 (5 bases). Trimming shortened V by 4 bases and J by 8 bases, and 20 bases separated the two germline ends. The CDR3 runs to 15 residues. CDR1 is SGHTA and CDR2 is FQGNSA in the germline V gene. Supplemented by reference TRBV7-2 and TRBJ1-2, the full variable domain reads GAGVSQSPSNKVTEKGKDVELRCDPISGHTALYWYRQSLGQGLEFLIYFQGNSAPDKSGLPSDRFSAERTGGSVSTLTIQRTQQEDSAVYLCASSSQLTVRGGYTFGSGTRLTVV.

This clone has only one observation. This chain links TRBV19 with TRBJ1-1; D gene uncertain. The CDR3 covers 12 residues. The V gene lost 3 bases and the J gene lost 5 bases, with 7 bases spanning the gap. Germline V CDR1 and CDR2: LNHDA, SQIVND (reference sequence). CDR3 sequence: CASSMQYTEAFF. The CDR3 DNA reads as TGTGCCAGTAGTATGCAGTATACTGAAGCTTTCTTT.

This clone was seen a few times. The rearrangement links TRBV9 to TRBJ1-2; 8 nucleotides match TRBD1. Germline-derived CDR1 and CDR2 are SGDLS and YYNGEE. J was trimmed by 2 bases and V by 2 bases; bases with no gene match: 5. CDR3 size: 15 residues. CDR3 loop: CASSVERTGNYGYTF. CDR3 nucleotide sequence: TGTGCCAGCAGCGTCGAAAGGACAGGGAACTATGGCTACACCTTC.

The V gene is TRBV18, the J gene TRBJ1-2, with D possibly being TRBD1 (5 bases). This CDR3 has 13 residues. The V end was cut by 5 bases, the J end by 6 bases, with 13 bases between. Germline V gene sequence: CDR1 KGHSH, CDR2 LQKENI. CDR3 region: CASSEDQGNGYTF. The CDR3, as DNA: TGTGCCAGCTCAGAAGACCAGGGTAATGGCTACACCTTC.

The chain has TRBV4-1 and TRBJ1-2; 9 nucleotides match TRBD1. CDR3 size: 15 residues. J gave up 7 bases and V 0 bases, and 6 bases lay outside the gene matches. Germline CDR1 is MGHRA and CDR2 is YSYEKL. This CDR3 is CASSQDEQGAGGYTF. Written as DNA, the CDR3 is TGCGCCAGCAGCCAAGATGAACAGGGGGCAGGTGGCTACACCTTC.

The V and J genes are TRBV10-1 and TRBJ2-5, with 7 bases identical to TRBD2. V lost 6 bases, J lost 4 bases, and 17 bases stayed unmatched. CDR1 and CDR2 from the germline V gene are WNHNN and SYGVQD (reference sequence). The CDR3 has 17 residues. CDR3: CASSGDRDYQRRETQYF. CDR3 nucleotide sequence: TGCGCCAGCAGCGGCGACCGGGACTACCAACGGAGAGAGACCCAGTACTTC.

V is TRBV18 and J is TRBJ1-1; D remains unclear. Germline V gene lookup returns CDR1 KGHSH and CDR2 LQKENI. The V end was cut by 3 bases, the J end by 1 base, with 9 bases between. This CDR3 contains 14 residues. The CDR3 loop reads CASSPARTNTEAFF. Here the CDR3 DNA reads TGTGCCAGCTCACCTGCCAGAACGAACACTGAAGCTTTCTTT.

The V call is TRBV3-1 (or the pseudogene TRBV3-2), the J call TRBJ2-3; 8 nucleotides line up with TRBD1. Germline values: CDR1 LGHDT, CDR2 YNNKEL (reference sequence). This CDR3 is built from 16 residues. V shed 2 bases, J shed 2 bases, and the junction held 6 bases outside the gene matches. In nucleotides, the CDR3 is TGTGCCAGCAGCCAATGGGGACAGGATAACACAGATACGCAGTATTTT. It translates to CASSQWGQDNTDTQYF.

The DNA of the CDR3 is TGTGCCAGCGGGTATAGTTACCGGGAAAAACTGTTTTTT. Translating it yields CASGYSYREKLFF. The chain combines TRBV2 with TRBJ1-4; D gene unclear. Germline values: CDR1 SNHLY, CDR2 FYNNEI. V lost 8 bases to trimming and J lost 8 bases, with 15 bases between them. The CDR3 runs 13 residues.

The gene calls are TRBV11-2 and TRBJ2-3, with a weak D call TRBD2 (6 bases). This CDR3 is built from 18 residues. V lost 7 bases, J lost 2 bases, and 25 bases lay in between. Germline V gives CDR1 SGHAT, CDR2 FQNNGV. The CDR3 region is CASTVPFIGAGNTDTQYF. The CDR3 region has the DNA TGTGCCAGCACCGTACCGTTCATCGGGGCGGGGAACACAGATACGCAGTATTTT.

The rearrangement uses TRBV29-1 and TRBJ1-1; possible D gene TRBD1, 5 bases. V was pared by 2 bases and J by 10 bases, with 17 bases between. Per the germline V gene, CDR1 is SQVTM and CDR2 is ANQGSEA. The CDR3 runs 13 residues. CDR3 loop: CSVERQKAGSAFF. The CDR3 DNA is TGCAGCGTTGAACGTCAAAAGGCAGGGTCAGCTTTCTTT.

The J gene is TRBJ1-2, the V gene TRBV5-4, with D unresolved. The CDR3 runs 14 residues. The germline V and J ends were trimmed by 5 bases and 7 bases, with 18 bases remaining between them. Looked up from germline, CDR1 is SGHNT and CDR2 is YYREEE (reference sequence). The DNA for the CDR3 is TGTGCCAGCAGTTACGTCGGAGGAGGCGGTGGCTACACCTTC. This translates into CASSYVGGGGGYTF. Combining the CDR3 with reference TRBV5-4 and TRBJ1-2 gives the whole variable domain ETGVTQSPTHLIKTRGQQVTLRCSSQSGHNTVSWYQQALGQGPQFIFQYYREEENGRGNFPPRFSGLQFPNYSSELNVNALELDDSALYLCASSYVGGGGGYTFGSGTRLTVV.

The rearrangement uses TRBV11-2 and TRBJ1-5; D remains unclear. Deletions cut 5 bases from V and 6 bases from J, with 11 bases between. CDR3 length equals 13 residues. Germline V gene data show CDR1 as SGHAT and CDR2 as FQNNGV. The CDR3 DNA is TGTGCCAGCAGCCCCGGTCGGGGTCAGCCCCAGCATTTT. Its protein is CASSPGRGQPQHF.

This clone is classed as medium-sized. The chain joins TRBV7-9 to TRBJ1-3, with D perhaps TRBD1 (5 bases). The CDR3 length is 16 residues. V gave up 1 base and J gave up 1 base, with 11 bases separating them. Looked up from germline, CDR1 is SEHNR and CDR2 is FQNEAQ (reference sequence). The CDR3 DNA follows: TGTGCCAGCAGCTTAGTGGGGCCGCTGTCTGGAAACACCATATATTTT. As protein: CASSLVGPLSGNTIYF.

This sequence joins TRBV5-6 and TRBJ1-1, with D perhaps matching TRBD1 (6 bases). V lost 1 base and J 6 bases, leaving 13 bases between the germline ends. This CDR3 region has 14 residues. Germline V gene lookup returns CDR1 SGHDT and CDR2 YYEEEE. CDR3 sequence: CASSLWGGGPEAFF. CDR3 DNA: TGTGCCAGCAGCTTGTGGGGAGGGGGACCTGAAGCTTTCTTT.

V gene TRBV19 combines with J gene TRBJ1-2; perhaps TRBD1 as D (6 bases). V gave up 4 bases and J gave up 5 bases, with 23 bases separating them. The CDR3 is made up of 17 amino acids. Germline CDR1 reads LNHDA; CDR2 reads SQIVND (reference sequence). The CDR3 DNA reads as TGTGCCAGTAGTACCAAATCCGGGGGCTCCTCCCTTTATGGCTACACCTTC. Amino acids: CASSTKSGGSSLYGYTF. Combining the CDR3 with reference TRBV19 and TRBJ1-2 gives the whole variable domain DGGITQSPKYLFRKEGQNVTLSCEQNLNHDAMYWYRQDPGQGLRLIYYSQIVNDFQKGDIAEGYSVSREKKESFPLTVTSAQKNPTAFYLCASSTKSGGSSLYGYTFGSGTRLTVV.

About this clone: The sample holds other DNA sequences that translate to the same CDR3. The chain recombines TRBV19 with TRBJ1-2; 7 positions agree with TRBD1. Germline V gives CDR1 LNHDA, CDR2 SQIVND (reference sequence). The V and J ends lost 3 bases and 0 bases, in that order; junction bases with no gene match: 4. The CDR3 covers 15 residues. The DNA of the CDR3 is TGTGCCAGTAGTATTGGGACAGCGGCTAACTATGGCTACACCTTC. This sequence encodes CASSIGTAANYGYTF.